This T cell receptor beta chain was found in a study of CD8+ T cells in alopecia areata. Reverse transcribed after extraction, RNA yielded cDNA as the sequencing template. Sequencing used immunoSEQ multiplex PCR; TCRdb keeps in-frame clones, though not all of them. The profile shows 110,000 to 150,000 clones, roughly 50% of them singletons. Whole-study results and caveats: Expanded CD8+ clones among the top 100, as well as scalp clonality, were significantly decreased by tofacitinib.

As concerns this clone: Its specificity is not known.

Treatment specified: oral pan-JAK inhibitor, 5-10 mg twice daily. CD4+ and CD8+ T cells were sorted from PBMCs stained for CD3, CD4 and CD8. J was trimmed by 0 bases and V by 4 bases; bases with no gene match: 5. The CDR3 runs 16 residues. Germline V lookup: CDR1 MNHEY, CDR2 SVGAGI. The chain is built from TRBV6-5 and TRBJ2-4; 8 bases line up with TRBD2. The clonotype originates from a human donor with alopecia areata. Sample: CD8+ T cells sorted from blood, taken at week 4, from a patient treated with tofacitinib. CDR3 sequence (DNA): TGTGCCAGCAGTTTCCGTAGCGGGGTAGCCAAAAACATTCAGTACTTC. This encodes CASSFRSGVAKNIQYF.